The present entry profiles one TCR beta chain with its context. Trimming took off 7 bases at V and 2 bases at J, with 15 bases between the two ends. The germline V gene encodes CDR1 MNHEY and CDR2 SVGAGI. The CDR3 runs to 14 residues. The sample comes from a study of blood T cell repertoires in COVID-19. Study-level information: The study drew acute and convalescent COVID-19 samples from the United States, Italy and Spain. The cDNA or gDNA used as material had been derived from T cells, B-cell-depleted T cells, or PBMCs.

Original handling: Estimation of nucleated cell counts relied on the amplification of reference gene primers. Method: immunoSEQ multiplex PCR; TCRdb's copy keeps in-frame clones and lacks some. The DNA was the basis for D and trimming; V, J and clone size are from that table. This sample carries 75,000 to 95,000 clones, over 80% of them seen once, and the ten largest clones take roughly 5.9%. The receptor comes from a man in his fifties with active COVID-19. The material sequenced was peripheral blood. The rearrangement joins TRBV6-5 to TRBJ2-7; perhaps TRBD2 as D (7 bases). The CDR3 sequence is CASTPRGATYEQYF. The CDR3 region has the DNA TGTGCCAGCACCCCACGGGGGGCTACCTACGAGCAGTACTTC.